The rows below give T cell receptor beta chains drawn from one sample of a study of sequential checkpoint blockade in melanoma. Method: immunoSEQ multiplex PCR; TCRdb's copy keeps in-frame clones and lacks some. The data contain some 7,500 clones, 20% to 30% of them singletons. The sample in question was tumor tissue (inferred from file names), obtained from a patient given nivolumab and ipilimumab in sequence. These TCRs come from a human donor with melanoma. The CDR3 runs from the conserved cysteine through the conserved F or W. A D gene is named only where the DNA matches it firmly.

d_call	j_call	v_call	cdr3_aa
.	TRBJ1-2	TRBV6-8	CASSYSSGSYTF
.	TRBJ2-7	TRBV30	CAWRPRRGPFSYEQYF
TRBD1	TRBJ1-4	TRBV5-1	CASSLTGAEEKLFF
.	TRBJ1-1	TRBV11-3	CASSLSGLNTEAFF
.	TRBJ2-2	TRBV5-1	CASSLDSPGTGELFF
TRBD2	TRBJ2-7	TRBV5-1	CASSTRDKTSGTKAYEQYF
TRBD1	TRBJ1-1	TRBV6-8	CASRRQGMNTEAFF
.	TRBJ2-3	TRBV27	CASSLSPADTQYF
.	TRBJ2-7	TRBV6-8	CASRGGTGTYEQYF
.	TRBJ2-4	TRBV6-8	CASSYSGTKNIQYF
TRBD2	TRBJ2-1	TRBV23-1	CASSHHGLAGGPYNEQFF